This TCR beta chain was sequenced for a study of T-cell reconstitution after alpha-beta-depleted transplantation in children. For TCRbeta, the library was prepared with unique molecular identifiers. TCRdb reprocessed the PCR reads via MiXCR and lists one record per CDR3 protein. The table lists 240,000 or so distinct CDR3 sequences, 6.5% to 10% of them singletons. The germline gives CDR1 SGHRS, CDR2 YFSETQ. The CDR3 consists of 15 residues. V lost 1 base and J 2 bases, leaving 12 bases between the germline ends. This clonotype has at least ten counts. This chain uses TRBV5-1 with TRBJ2-5; a weak D match, TRBD2 (6 bases). Sequences were derived from PBMCs, mostly from graft donor cells, sampled 180 days after TCRalphabeta/CD19-depleted stem cell transplant. This TCR was sampled from a male patient younger than 18 who had a stem cell transplant for acute lymphoblastic leukemia, so the T cells may come from the graft donor. The CDR3 sequence is CASSLTGGRQETQYF. The CDR3 DNA reads TGCGCCAGCAGCTTGACAGGAGGGAGACAAGAGACCCAGTACTTC.